The subject of this entry is one TCR beta chain. Which antigen it targets is not known. No clone much larger than this one lies a single base away; base qualities are absent. The data are from a study of T-cell memory formation after mild COVID-19 (dated by TCRdb to 2020 to 2022). Regarding the study in general: TCR sequence clusters from the two donors were found to be largely donor specific. T-cell clones expanding and contracting after mild COVID-19 in a couple of donors were tracked by longitudinal TCRalpha and TCRbeta repertoire sequencing. Two young, previously healthy adult volunteers made up the cohort, one male and one female. What the authors observed across the whole study: Some responding clones were detected in pre-infection memory, suggesting pre-existing cross-reactive memory T cells joined the SARS-CoV-2 response. SARS-CoV-2 specificity of the second-wave clones peaking on day 37 was not confirmed. Clones contracting from day 15 to 85 had balanced CD4/CD8 phenotypes, while a second wave expanding from day 15 to 37 was biased towards CD4+. Contracting CD4+ clones were found mainly in CM and EM memory subsets, while CD8+ clones were enriched in EMRA. Only two mild cases were covered by the study, and larger cohorts that include severe cases with pre-infection samples were considered necessary.

Deletion took 8 bases off V and 7 bases off J, with a span of 14 bases between the germline ends. CDR3 length: 13 amino acids, cysteine to phenylalanine. The only DNA kept is the CDR3, 39 bases in frame from the first base. Ficoll-Paque density gradient centrifugation was the method used to isolate PBMCs. The sequencer listed for this sample is Illumina NovaSeq 6000. TCRalpha and TCRbeta cDNA libraries were constructed by 5'RACE with constant-segment primers, with sample barcodes and unique molecular identifiers being introduced. Trizol reagent was used to extract RNA from every sample. Libraries were amplified in two PCR steps, with a second sample barcode and Illumina TruSeq adapters added in the second step. Libraries were sequenced on an Illumina NovaSeq with 2 x 150 bp paired-end reads. The paper's data handling went like this. The reads were demultiplexed and collapsed into UMI-guided consensus sequences using migec v1.2.7. Using mixcr v2.1.11, UMI consensuses were aligned to TRA and TRB V and J templates and then assembled into clonotypes. Clonotypes were classified as expanded or contracted when called significant by both edgeR and NoisET, with noise models trained on biological replicates. For edgeR calls, a false discovery rate-adjusted p below 0.01 and a log2 fold-change threshold of 1 were applied. As an exploratory analysis of dynamics, PCA with hierarchical clustering was applied to max-normalized trajectories of the 1000 most abundant clonotypes. Each responding clone was given a CD4 or CD8 phenotype based on the CD4+ and CD8+ repertoires, which had been sequenced separately. Starting from the raw public reads, TCRdb applied fastp trimming at Q25, assembled clones with MiXCR and retained in-frame beta chains. Under each unique CDR3 protein, matching rows form one entry showing the most common genes and DNA. The V and J calls shown here were made by TCRdb, not taken from the authors' results. The sample table holds a few hundred thousand distinct CDR3 sequences, of which 20% to 25% were seen once. The top ten hold about 21% of the sample.

The sequencing input was PBMCs or a T cell subset sorted from them (not recorded which). The receptor was derived from a man between 18 and 29 years old who had mild COVID-19 (a few samples of this study predate the infection). The sample titles of this study are shuffled in the database, so cell type and time point are left out; the donor was told from shared clones. The chain uses TRBV12-3 or TRBV12-4 and TRBJ1-4; a tentative D match to TRBD1 spans 5 bases. CDR3 protein: CASASGLIEKLFF. In nucleotide form, the sequence is TGTGCCAGCGCCTCGGGGCTCATTGAAAAACTGTTTTTT.